Below are 9 T cell receptor beta chains sequenced from a single sample in a study of early T cells in non-severe SARS-CoV-2 infection (dated by TCRdb to about 2021). The protocol used for the library was 5' RACE. Sequencing was carried out with a NextSeq 500. TCRdb ran its own pipeline on the public reads, namely fastp trimming at Q25 and MiXCR clone calling, and kept in-frame beta chains. Rows are unified per CDR3 protein, each entry keeping the most common DNA and genes. In all, the sample holds under 85,000 distinct CDR3 sequences, and approximately 5% of those were seen once. The ten largest clones capture about 7% of the sample. Sequenced material: whole blood, taken at baseline. These receptors all stem from an adult who was a healthcare worker with PCR-confirmed SARS-CoV-2 infection or an uninfected control (not recorded which).

This clonotype appeared many times. The CDR3 DNA reads as TGTGCCAGCAGTTTAATCTCCGGGGAAGAGACCCAGTACTTC. It yields the protein CASSLISGEETQYF. The chain joins TRBV28 to TRBJ2-5, with D possibly being TRBD2 (5 bases). This CDR3 has 14 residues. The germline V gene encodes CDR1 MDHEN and CDR2 SYDVKM. Trimming pared 2 bases from V and 3 bases from J, leaving 10 bases between. Based on the CDR3 plus reference TRBV28 and TRBJ2-5, the full variable domain is DVKVTQSSRYLVKRTGEKVFLECVQDMDHENMFWYRQDPGLGLRLIYFSYDVKMKEKGDIPEGYSVSREKKERFSLILESASTNQTSMYLCASSLISGEETQYFGPGTRLLVL.

The CDR3 loop reads CASSATRTGGEQYF. The CDR3 nucleotides read TGTGCCAGCAGCGCGACAAGGACAGGAGGGGAGCAGTACTTC. This chain joins TRBV9 and TRBJ2-7; possible D gene TRBD1, 7 bases. CDR1 is SGDLS and CDR2 is YYNGEE in the germline V gene. Trimming removed 3 bases at V and 7 bases at J, with 17 bases between. There are 14 residues in the CDR3.

This clonotype showed up just a few times. The V gene is TRBV11-2, the J gene TRBJ1-2; 9 bases are shared with TRBD1. With 5 bases clipped from V and 6 bases from J, the junction kept 7 bases outside the gene matches. Germline-derived CDR1 and CDR2 are SGHAT and FQNNGV. This CDR3 contains 14 residues. The CDR3 DNA follows: TGTGCCAGCAGCAGGGACAGGGTGAGGGATGGCTACACCTTC. This encodes CASSRDRVRDGYTF.

The chain is built from TRBV3-1 and TRBJ2-1, with D possibly TRBD2 on 6 matching bases. The CDR3 runs 12 residues. Germline V gene data show CDR1 as LGHDT and CDR2 as YNNKEL (reference sequence). The V end lost 1 base, the J end lost 12 bases, and 10 bases lay between the germline ends. This chain's CDR3 is CASSQGERAQFF. In DNA form, the CDR3 reads TGTGCCAGCAGCCAAGGGGAGCGGGCGCAGTTCTTC.

This clonotype was observed at least ten times. The rearrangement joins TRBV24-1 to TRBJ2-2; no clear D gene. Germline assignment: CDR1 KGHDR and CDR2 SFDVKD. Trimming took 3 bases from V and 3 from J, leaving 13 bases between them. The CDR3 is made up of 16 amino acids. The CDR3 is CATSDPSGGDTGELFF. CDR3 nucleotides: TGTGCCACCAGTGATCCGTCAGGCGGCGACACCGGGGAGCTGTTTTTT.

This clonotype has more than one count but fewer than ten. This sequence joins TRBV7-6 and TRBJ1-1, with 7 bases aligning to TRBD1. This CDR3 spans 17 amino acids. After removal of 6 bases from V and 4 bases from J, the junction contained 17 bases not matched to a gene. Germline CDR1 reads SGHVS; CDR2 reads FNYEAQ. In nucleotides, the CDR3 is TGTGCCAGCAGACCTTCTGGGCCAGGGGGTTCAGGCACTGAAGCTTTCTTT. Encoded protein: CASRPSGPGGSGTEAFF.

This clonotype has more than one count but fewer than ten. V is TRBV20-1 and J is TRBJ2-3; the match to TRBD2 covers 9 bases. The germline V gene encodes CDR1 DFQATT and CDR2 SNEGSKA (reference sequence). V lost 5 bases to trimming and J lost 3 bases; unmatched junction nucleotides: 15. The CDR3 has 17 residues. This chain's CDR3 is CSAPGSPSGILTDTQYF. The CDR3 nucleotides read TGCAGTGCTCCGGGCAGCCCTAGCGGGATCCTTACAGATACGCAGTATTTT.

In its sample, this clonotype was seen many times. V and J are TRBV6-1 and TRBJ2-2; D uncertain. The germline gives CDR1 MNHNS, CDR2 SASEGT. The CDR3 extends over 14 amino acids. Trimming removed 3 bases at V and 6 bases at J, with 11 bases between. CDR3 region: CASSETSPAGELFF. The CDR3 bases are TGTGCCAGCAGTGAGACTTCTCCCGCCGGGGAGCTGTTTTTT.

CDR3 sequence reads: CASSLSMRGSGRANEQFF. In DNA, the CDR3 is TGTGCCAGCAGTTTATCGATGCGGGGTAGCGGGAGAGCCAATGAGCAGTTCTTC. The V and J genes are TRBV27 and TRBJ2-1; 9 bases align to TRBD2. Germline assignment: CDR1 MNHEY and CDR2 SMNVEV (reference sequence). The CDR3 spans 18 residues. V trimming: 0 bases; J trimming: 6 bases; junction bases outside the gene matches: 12.